This T cell receptor (beta chain) was recovered during a study of T cell repertoires in cytomegalovirus infection. V lost 6 bases, J lost 4 bases, and 5 bases stayed unmatched. The CDR3 spans 14 residues. The germline CDR1 and CDR2 sequences are SEHNR and FQNEAQ (reference sequence). TCRdb used MiXCR to reprocess the reads, holding one entry per CDR3 protein. Found here are approximately 990,000 distinct CDR3 sequences, 31% of them singletons; the top ten hold around 15%. A word on this clonotype: Antigen specificity is unknown.

This material consisted of cultured CD8+ T cells from PBMCs, taken from culture after CMV antigen stimulation. This sequence joins TRBV7-9 and TRBJ1-2; 10 nucleotides agree with TRBD1. The TCR originated in a human donor in good health (CMV status not recorded). Some clones in this sample may be carry-over from other donors' samples. DNA for the CDR3: TGTGCCAGCAGATCCCGGGACAGGGGCTATGGCTACACCTTC. It encodes CASRSRDRGYGYTF.